These 32 T cell receptor beta chains came from one sample sequenced in a study of cytomegalovirus exposure and HLA in healthy donors. The study ran its PCR with 60 Vbeta and 13 Jbeta primers. Using immunoSEQ multiplex PCR, the repertoire was profiled, and TCRdb retains in-frame clones only, with some absent. The sample yields 120,000 to 150,000 clones, less than 65% seen once. Specimen: PBMCs. The source is a woman in her 30s in good health and CMV-seropositive.

The chain uses TRBV6-5 and TRBJ2-5, with TRBD1 identical over 10 bases. The CDR3 length is 15 residues. CDR1 MNHEY and CDR2 SVGAGI come from the germline V gene. The trim removed 4 bases at V and 5 bases at J, leaving 7 bases unmatched. The CDR3 DNA follows: TGTGCCAGCAGTTGGGACAGGGGATCCGTGGAGACCCAGTACTTC. Its protein product is CASSWDRGSVETQYF.

V usage is TRBV5-4 and J usage is TRBJ1-4; TRBD1 is a possible D gene (5 bases). CDR3 size: 15 residues. In germline, CDR1 is SGHNT, CDR2 YYREEE (reference sequence). V lost 6 bases and J 5 bases, leaving 17 bases between the germline ends. The CDR3 spells CASTLGGVANEKLFF. DNA for the CDR3: TGTGCCAGCACCCTTGGGGGGGTCGCAAATGAAAAACTGTTTTTT.

V is TRBV5-1 and J is TRBJ1-4, with D perhaps TRBD1 (6 bases). V shed 4 bases and J shed 0 bases, with 13 bases lying between them. The CDR3 runs to 16 residues. From germline, CDR1 is SGHRS and CDR2 YFSETQ. This chain's CDR3 is CASSKGDISTNEKLFF. The DNA of the CDR3 is TGCGCCAGCAGCAAAGGGGACATCTCAACTAATGAAAAACTGTTTTTT.

The chain employs TRBV6-1 and TRBJ1-4; possible D gene TRBD1, 5 bases. The CDR3 totals 18 residues. V lost 4 bases and J 7 bases, leaving 25 bases between the germline ends. Germline-derived CDR1 and CDR2 are MNHNS and SASEGT. The CDR3 nucleotides read TGTGCCAGCAGTGTTTGGAGAATTATTCAGGGTCCCAGTGAAAAACTGTTTTTT. This gives the protein CASSVWRIIQGPSEKLFF.

The chain's CDR3 is CATDPGTSGSFDTQYF. Here the CDR3 DNA reads TGTGCCACTGATCCCGGGACTAGCGGGAGTTTTGATACGCAGTATTTT. The J gene is TRBJ2-3, the V gene TRBV5-4, with 14 positions matching TRBD2. The CDR3 is 16 amino acids. Looked up from germline, CDR1 is SGHNT and CDR2 is YYREEE (reference sequence). Trimming took 9 bases from V and 6 from J; bases not matched to a gene: 12.

A few counts support this clone. The V gene is TRBV7-2, the J gene TRBJ2-2; 7 positions agree with TRBD1. Germline lookup yields CDR1 SGHTA and CDR2 FQGNSA. V gave up 3 bases and J gave up 7 bases; unmatched junction bases: 11. The CDR3 consists of 16 residues. CDR3 sequence reads: CASSLEVTGVVGELFF. For the CDR3, the DNA is TGTGCCAGCAGCTTGGAAGTCACAGGGGTGGTCGGGGAGCTGTTTTTT.

The chain is built from TRBV5-4 and TRBJ2-5; 7 positions match TRBD1. CDR1 and CDR2 from the germline V gene are SGHNT and YYREEE (reference sequence). With 1 base clipped from V and 4 bases from J, the junction kept 4 bases outside the gene matches. The CDR3 spans 14 residues. CDR3 DNA sequence: TGTGCCAGCAGCTTGAAGGGGGCAGGAGAGACCCAGTACTTC. Translation: CASSLKGAGETQYF.

This sequence joins TRBV19 and TRBJ1-2; 11 bases line up with TRBD1. This CDR3 is built from 17 residues. CDR1 is LNHDA and CDR2 is SQIVND in the germline V gene (reference sequence). Trimming took 6 bases from V and 4 from J; bases not matched to a gene: 13. The CDR3 DNA sequence: TGTGCCAGTAGCGAAAGGGGGACAGGGGGTTTCCCCTATGGCTACACCTTC. It is translated as CASSERGTGGFPYGYTF.

The chain carries TRBV27 and TRBJ2-5, with D perhaps matching TRBD1 (5 bases). The DNA end is a closer match to TRBJ2-7, so the J assignment may be wrong. The CDR3 is made up of 14 amino acids. Germline assignment: CDR1 MNHEY and CDR2 SMNVEV (reference sequence). The DNA for the CDR3 is TGTGCCAGCAGTTGGCAGGGTCGAGCCTACGAGCAGTACTTC. This encodes CASSWQGRAYEQYF.

The table lists this clone with a few counts. The chain is built from TRBV7-2 and TRBJ2-7, with 10 bases fitting TRBD2. V shed 5 bases and J 6 bases; nucleotides not matched to a gene: 7. Germline values: CDR1 SGHTA, CDR2 FQGNSA. The CDR3 has 14 amino acids. CDR3 sequence reads: CASSTLAGVSEQYF. In nucleotides, the CDR3 is TGTGCCAGCAGCACTCTAGCGGGAGTATCCGAGCAGTACTTC.

The chain uses TRBV5-1 and TRBJ1-4; 8 bases match TRBD1. V dropped 0 bases and J dropped 8; count of bases not matched to a gene: 0. Germline CDR1 reads SGHRS; CDR2 reads YFSETQ. The length of the CDR3 is 13 residues. The CDR3, as DNA: TGCGCCAGCAGCTTGGGACAGGGGGAAAAACTGTTTTTT. It codes for CASSLGQGEKLFF. Supplemented by reference TRBV5-1 and TRBJ1-4, the full variable domain reads KAGVTQTPRYLIKTRGQQVTLSCSPISGHRSVSWYQQTPGQGLQFLFEYFSETQRNKGNFPGRFSGRQFSNSRSEMNVSTLELGDSALYLCASSLGQGEKLFFGSGTQLSVL.

The V gene is TRBV18, the J gene TRBJ2-7, with D maybe TRBD2 (6 bases). Germline V gene lookup returns CDR1 KGHSH and CDR2 LQKENI. The CDR3 sequence is 13 residues long. The V end was cut by 6 bases, the J end by 7 bases, with 16 bases between. The DNA of the CDR3 is TGTGCCAGCTCCCAACTAGCTCCCGGAGAGCAGTACTTC. This translates into CASSQLAPGEQYF.

This clone was detected only once. The chain carries TRBV6-6 and TRBJ1-2; 8 bases map to TRBD1. Germline CDR1 reads MNHNY; CDR2 reads SVGAGI (reference sequence). The V segment lost 7 bases and the J segment 6 bases; nucleotides outside the gene matches: 7. The CDR3 extends over 13 amino acids. CDR3 region: CASTRDRPHGYTF. In nucleotides, the CDR3 is TGTGCCAGCACCAGGGACAGGCCCCATGGCTACACCTTC.

CDR3 DNA sequence: TGTGCCAGCAGTGACCTGGGACAGGGGCTCGGCTACACCTTC. This gives the protein CASSDLGQGLGYTF. The chain is built from TRBV2 and TRBJ1-2, with TRBD1 identical over 10 bases. With 3 bases clipped from V and 8 bases from J, the junction kept 6 bases outside the gene matches. The CDR3 runs 14 residues. Germline CDR1 reads SNHLY; CDR2 reads FYNNEI.

This chain links TRBV6-4 with TRBJ2-1, with TRBD2 matching over 11 bases. This CDR3 comprises 14 residues. Germline lookup yields CDR1 MRHNA and CDR2 SNTAGT. Trimming removed 5 bases from V and 6 bases from J; junction bases left unmatched: 3. The CDR3 DNA is TGTGCCAGCAGTCTGACTAGCGGGGTCAATGAGCAGTTCTTC. Translating it yields CASSLTSGVNEQFF.

This chain links TRBV28 with TRBJ2-1; 7 nucleotides line up with TRBD1. CDR1 is MDHEN and CDR2 is SYDVKM in the germline V gene. CDR3 length: 11 amino acids. With 4 bases clipped from V and 16 bases from J, the junction kept 7 bases outside the gene matches. The DNA of the CDR3 is TGTGCCAGCAGTTATGGGACAGCACCCTTCTTC. It translates to CASSYGTAPFF. The full variable domain, completed using reference TRBV28 and TRBJ2-1, is DVKVTQSSRYLVKRTGEKVFLECVQDMDHENMFWYRQDPGLGLRLIYFSYDVKMKEKGDIPEGYSVSREKKERFSLILESASTNQTSMYLCASSYGTAPFFGPGTRLTVL.

This rearrangement joins TRBV4-1 to TRBJ1-1, with D possibly matching TRBD1 (6 bases). V dropped 0 bases and J dropped 3 bases, with 11 bases sitting between them. The CDR3 is 15 residues long. Germline lookup yields CDR1 MGHRA and CDR2 YSYEKL. CDR3 sequence (DNA): TGCGCCAGCAGCCAAGAAGGGGGTAGGGACACTGAAGCTTTCTTT. It is translated as CASSQEGGRDTEAFF.

A single count supports this clone. This chain links TRBV6-6 with TRBJ1-2; 8 nucleotides match TRBD1. The CDR3 sequence is 14 residues long. Germline lookup yields CDR1 MNHNY and CDR2 SVGAGI (reference sequence). V lost 1 base, J lost 14 bases, and 12 bases stayed unmatched. CDR3 bases: TGTGCCAGCAGTTACTTTACAGGGGGGGATGAGGAAACCTTC. It specifies CASSYFTGGDEETF.

The chain is built from TRBV27 and TRBJ2-7, with D possibly TRBD1 on 6 matching bases. The CDR3 runs 15 residues. CDR1 and CDR2 (germline): MNHEY, SMNVEV (reference sequence). The ends were cut back, 6 bases at V and 2 bases at J, with 17 bases in the middle. CDR3 DNA sequence: TGTGCCAGCAGCCTGGGGGCAGGGATTACCTACGAGCAGTACTTC. It encodes CASSLGAGITYEQYF.

V gene TRBV6-5 combines with J gene TRBJ2-7; TRBD1 matches at 7 bases. Germline V gene data show CDR1 as MNHEY and CDR2 as SVGAGI. V shed 6 bases and J 7 bases; nucleotides not matched to a gene: 15. The length of the CDR3 is 15 residues. The CDR3 loop is CASRGRPGGSGEQYF. CDR3 nucleotide sequence: TGTGCCAGCAGAGGCCGCCCAGGGGGATCTGGGGAGCAGTACTTC.

This clone was seen more than once but under ten times. V is TRBV6-4 and J is TRBJ2-1; D is ambiguous. Between the trimmed V and J ends, which lost 4 bases and 0 bases, there was a span of 4 bases. This CDR3 spans 13 amino acids. Germline V gene data show CDR1 as MRHNA and CDR2 as SNTAGT. The CDR3 bases are TGTGCCAGCAGTGTCGGCTCCTACAATGAGCAGTTCTTC. Translation: CASSVGSYNEQFF.

This clone was counted a few times. V gene TRBV5-6 combines with J gene TRBJ2-2, with D perhaps matching TRBD2 (6 bases). The CDR3 length is 16 residues. V lost 0 bases and J 4 bases, leaving 13 bases between the germline ends. Looked up from germline, CDR1 is SGHDT and CDR2 is YYEEEE. The chain's CDR3 is CASSLALLAFTGELFF. DNA for the CDR3: TGTGCCAGCAGCTTGGCTTTACTAGCTTTCACCGGGGAGCTGTTTTTT. Full variable domain (outside the CDR3, taken from reference TRBV5-6 and TRBJ2-2): DAGVTQSPTHLIKTRGQQVTLRCSPKSGHDTVSWYQQALGQGPQFIFQYYEEEERQRGNFPDRFSGHQFPNYSSELNVNALLLGDSALYLCASSLALLAFTGELFFGEGSRLTVL.

The V gene is TRBV7-6, the J gene TRBJ2-1, with TRBD1 matching 8 bases. The CDR3 runs 15 residues. Germline V CDR1 and CDR2: SGHVS, FNYEAQ. Trimming cost V 3 bases and J 7 bases; bases outside gene matches: 8. CDR3 sequence reads: CASSLWTGSRNEQFF. In DNA form, the CDR3 reads TGTGCCAGCAGCTTGTGGACAGGGTCGAGAAATGAGCAGTTCTTC.

The chain joins TRBV7-4 to TRBJ1-1; D possibly corresponds to TRBD1 (5 bases). This CDR3 spans 14 amino acids. Per germline, CDR1 SGHVT and CDR2 SQSDAQ. V gave up 2 bases and J gave up 2 bases, with 9 bases separating them. CDR3 residues: CASSLRGINTEAFF. The CDR3 region has the DNA TGTGCCAGCAGCTTAAGGGGAATCAACACTGAAGCTTTCTTT.

This chain connects TRBV7-9 to TRBJ2-7, with D possibly matching TRBD2 (6 bases). Germline-derived CDR1 and CDR2 are SEHNR and FQNEAQ (reference sequence). The CDR3 is made up of 14 amino acids. Trimming took off 3 bases at V and 5 bases at J, with 14 bases between the two ends. CDR3 DNA: TGTGCCAGCAGCTTCCCGGGAGCACCCCACGAGCAGTACTTC. This gives the protein CASSFPGAPHEQYF.

The chain combines TRBV6-1 with TRBJ2-5; possibly TRBD1 for D (6 bases). The CDR3 sequence is 15 residues long. V lost 2 bases and J lost 2, with 12 bases in between. Germline CDR1 reads MNHNS; CDR2 reads SASEGT. Here the CDR3 reads CASSEMAGAQETQYF. The CDR3 DNA reads TGTGCCAGCAGTGAAATGGCAGGGGCTCAAGAGACCCAGTACTTC.

The chain combines TRBV4-1 with TRBJ2-1; a possible D gene is TRBD2 (6 bases). Germline-derived CDR1 and CDR2 are MGHRA and YSYEKL. V was shortened by 4 bases and J by 0 bases, with 13 bases between the two germline ends. The CDR3 runs to 16 residues. As DNA, the CDR3 is TGCGCCAGCAGCCCCCCTACCGGGAGCTCCTACAATGAGCAGTTCTTC. It is translated as CASSPPTGSSYNEQFF.

The genes are TRBV6-1 and TRBJ2-5, with 7 bases fitting TRBD2. The J call is doubtful: the DNA matches TRBJ2-7 better. The germline V gene has CDR1 MNHNS and CDR2 SASEGT. The CDR3 loop spans 12 amino acids. DNA for the CDR3: TGTGCCAGCACGCTAGCGGCCTACGAGCAGTACTTC. Amino acids: CASTLAAYEQYF.

The rearrangement uses TRBV13 and TRBJ2-1; D unresolved. The CDR3 runs 15 residues. The V end lost 6 bases, the J end lost 0 bases, and 12 bases lay between the germline ends. The germline V gene encodes CDR1 PRHDT and CDR2 FYEKMQ (reference sequence). CDR3 loop: CASSFTLISYNEQFF. CDR3 DNA sequence: TGTGCCAGCAGTTTTACTCTGATCTCCTACAATGAGCAGTTCTTC.

The chain has TRBV4-1 and TRBJ2-2; 7 bases are shared with TRBD2. This CDR3 comprises 16 residues. From germline, CDR1 is MGHRA and CDR2 YSYEKL. V trimming: 2 bases; J trimming: 1 base; junction bases outside the gene matches: 4. CDR3 DNA: TGCGCCAGCAGCCAACCAAGCGGGAAGAACACCGGGGAGCTGTTTTTT. The encoded protein is CASSQPSGKNTGELFF.

This rearrangement joins TRBV9 to TRBJ2-1, with D perhaps TRBD1 (5 bases). The V end was cut by 0 bases, the J end by 9 bases, with 10 bases between. Germline V CDR1 and CDR2: SGDLS, YYNGEE. This CDR3 contains 13 residues. The DNA for the CDR3 is TGTGCCAGCAGCGTAGCTTGGACATCTGAGCAGTTCTTC. This encodes CASSVAWTSEQFF.

This rearrangement joins TRBV2 to TRBJ1-5; D remains unclear. Trimming removed 6 bases from V and 0 bases from J, with 21 bases in between. Germline-derived CDR1 and CDR2 are SNHLY and FYNNEI. This CDR3 is built from 18 residues. Here the CDR3 DNA reads TGTGCCAGCAGCACACCTCTGACGGGAGGGATTAGCAATCAGCCCCAGCATTTT. Translation: CASSTPLTGGISNQPQHF.